This entry features one T cell receptor beta chain sequence. The target antigen is unknown. After 5'RACE with constant-segment primers, TCR alpha and TCR beta cDNA libraries carrying sample barcodes and UMIs were obtained. TCRdb processed the 5' RACE reads anew with MiXCR; each CDR3 protein has one entry. The table lists just under 350,000 distinct CDR3 sequences, approximately 12% of them singletons, with 20% to 25% in the top ten. This sample was taken from a study of T-cell memory formation after mild COVID-19. Study context: For the most part, TCR clusters were specific to one donor.

CDR1 is SGDLS, CDR2 YYNGEE, per germline. The CDR3 consists of 15 residues. Between the trimmed V and J ends, which lost 0 bases and 3 bases, there was a span of 11 bases. General study points: Second-wave clones with a day 37 peak had unconfirmed SARS-CoV-2 specificity. Within pre-infection memory, some responding clones were found, suggesting cross-reactive memory joined.

The receptor's source is a man younger than 35 who had mild COVID-19 (a few samples of this study predate the infection). Cell type and time point are not known. This chain connects TRBV9 to TRBJ2-3; D is perhaps TRBD1 or TRBD2 (5 bases each). Sequencing input: PBMCs or a T cell subset sorted from them (not recorded which). The CDR3 reads CASSVDGGWTDTQYF. The CDR3 DNA reads as TGTGCCAGCAGCGTAGATGGGGGTTGGACAGATACGCAGTATTTT.